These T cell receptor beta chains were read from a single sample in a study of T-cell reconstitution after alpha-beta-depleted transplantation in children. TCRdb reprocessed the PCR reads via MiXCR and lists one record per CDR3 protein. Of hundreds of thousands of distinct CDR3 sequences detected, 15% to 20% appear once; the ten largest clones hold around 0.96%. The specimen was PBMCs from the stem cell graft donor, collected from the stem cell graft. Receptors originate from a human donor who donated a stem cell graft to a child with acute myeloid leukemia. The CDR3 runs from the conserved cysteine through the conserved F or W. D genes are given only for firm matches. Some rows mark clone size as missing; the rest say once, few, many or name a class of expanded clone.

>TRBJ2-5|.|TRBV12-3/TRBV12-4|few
TGTGCCAGCCAGGACCTCCGAGAGACCCAGTACTTC
CASQDLRETQYF
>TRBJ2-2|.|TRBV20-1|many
TGCAGTGCTAGAGCAGGGCAGAACACCGGGGAGCTGTTTTTT
CSARAGQNTGELFF
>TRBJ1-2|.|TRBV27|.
TGTGCCAGCGGAATGGCAGGGACTACGGGCTACACCTTC
CASGMAGTTGYTF
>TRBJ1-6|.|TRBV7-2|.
TGTGCCAGCAGCCTCCCGCTAGCACCCCTCCACTTT
CASSLPLAPLHF
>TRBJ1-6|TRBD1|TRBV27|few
TGTGCCAGCACCGGGGACAGTTATTCACCCCTCCACTTT
CASTGDSYSPLHF
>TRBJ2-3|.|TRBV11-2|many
TGTGCCAGCAGCTTATGGTCTGCACGGGGCACAGATACGCAGTATTTT
CASSLWSARGTDTQYF
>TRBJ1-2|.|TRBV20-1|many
TGCAGTGCTCCCCTCGGGGCGGCGGGGTTAGCTAACTATGGCTACACCTTC
CSAPLGAAGLANYGYTF
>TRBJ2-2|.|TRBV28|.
TGTGCCAGCACCGGGGAGAACACCGGGGAGCTGTTTTTT
CASTGENTGELFF
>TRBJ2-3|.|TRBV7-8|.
TGTGCCAGCAGCCAATTCGAGGGTCGGGGAGATACGCAGTATTTT
CASSQFEGRGDTQYF
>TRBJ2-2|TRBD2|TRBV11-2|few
TGTGCCAGCAGCTTCCAAGGCGTAGCGGGGGGGTGGAACACCGGGGAGCTGTTTTTT
CASSFQGVAGGWNTGELFF
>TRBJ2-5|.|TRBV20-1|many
TGCAGTGCTAGAGATCTGGACAGCGTGGGGGAGACCCAGTACTTC
CSARDLDSVGETQYF
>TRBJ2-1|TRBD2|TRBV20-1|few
TGCAGTGCTACCCCCCTACTAGCGGTCTCCTACAATGAGCAGTTCTTC
CSATPLLAVSYNEQFF
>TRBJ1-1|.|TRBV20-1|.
TGCGATAAAAGGGGAGGTTTGAACACTGAAGCTTTCTTT
CDKRGGLNTEAFF
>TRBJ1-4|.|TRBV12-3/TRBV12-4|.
TGTGCCAGCAGTCCGGGGGGAGGAGAAAAACTGTTTTTT
CASSPGGGEKLFF
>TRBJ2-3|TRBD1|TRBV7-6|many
TGTGCCAGCAGCTTGGACAGGGAGCCCCACCAAACCCCATCCACAGATACGCAGTATTTT
CASSLDREPHQTPSTDTQYF
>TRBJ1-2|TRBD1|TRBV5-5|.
TGTGCCAGCAGCTTGGCCCCTCGGGACAGTGGGGGCTACACCTTC
CASSLAPRDSGGYTF
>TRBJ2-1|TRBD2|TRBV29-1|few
TGCAGCGTTGAGGGTAGCGGGGGGTACAATGAGCAGTTCTTC
CSVEGSGGYNEQFF
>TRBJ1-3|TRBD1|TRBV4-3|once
TGCGCCAGCAGCCAGGACAGGGGAAACACCATATATTTT
CASSQDRGNTIYF
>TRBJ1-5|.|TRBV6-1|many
TGTGCCAGCAGTGTAGGGAGAGGGAATCAGCCCCAGCATTTT
CASSVGRGNQPQHF
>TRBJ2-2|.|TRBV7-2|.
TGTGCCAGCAGCACCCGGGCCCAGTCCACCGGGGAGCTGTTTTTT
CASSTRAQSTGELFF
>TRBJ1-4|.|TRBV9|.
TGTGCCAGCAGCGTAGTAGGAAGGGCAAATGAAAAACTGTTTTTT
CASSVVGRANEKLFF
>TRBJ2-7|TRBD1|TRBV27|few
TGTGCCAGCAGCACCCTAGGACAGGGCAGGCCCTACGAGCAGTACTTC
CASSTLGQGRPYEQYF